Below, 13 T cell receptor beta chains from the same sample are listed, as sequenced in a study of graft-versus-host responses after intestinal transplantation. The repertoire was sequenced with immunoSEQ multiplex PCR; TCRdb's copy has only in-frame clones and lacks some. The data show approximately 60,000 clones, around 86% seen once. Intraepithelial plus lamina propria lymphocytes were released by processing graft tissue. The sample consisted of ileum tissue, taken 350 to 400 days after transplant. These receptors were collected from a human patient who received an intestinal transplant, so some T cells may come from the graft donor.

The rearrangement joins TRBV4-1 to TRBJ1-5, with TRBD1 identical over 8 bases. V trimming: 4 bases; J trimming: 3 bases; junction bases outside the gene matches: 2. The CDR3 consists of 14 residues. Germline V CDR1 and CDR2: MGHRA, YSYEKL. CDR3 protein: CASSRTGPNQPQHF. The DNA for the CDR3 is TGCGCCAGCAGCCGGACAGGGCCCAATCAGCCCCAGCATTTT.

The chain employs TRBV5-1 and TRBJ2-2; 8 bases fit TRBD1. J lost 7 bases, V lost 3 bases, and 8 bases had no gene match. Germline V gene lookup returns CDR1 SGHRS and CDR2 YFSETQ. The CDR3 covers 15 residues. The CDR3 protein is CASSSLDRDGGELFF. CDR3 in DNA: TGCGCCAGCAGCTCCCTGGACAGGGATGGCGGGGAGCTGTTTTTT.

The DNA of the CDR3 is TGTGCCAGCACCAGATCGACAGGGTTCTCCTACGAGCAGTACTTC. Amino acid sequence: CASTRSTGFSYEQYF. V and J are TRBV6-5 and TRBJ2-7; 7 bases align to TRBD1. From germline, CDR1 is MNHEY and CDR2 SVGAGI. J lost 0 bases, V lost 7 bases, and 9 bases had no gene match. The CDR3 totals 15 residues.

The rearrangement joins TRBV7-3 to TRBJ1-6; tentatively, D is TRBD1 (6 bases). The V and J ends lost 3 bases and 14 bases respectively, with 17 bases between them. The CDR3 is 14 amino acids. The V gene's germline CDR1 is SGHTA and CDR2 FQGTGA. CDR3 protein: CASSFRPLQGALHF. In DNA, the CDR3 is TGTGCCAGCAGCTTCAGGCCCCTACAGGGAGCCCTCCACTTT.

The CDR3 region is CASSQSGQETQYF. The CDR3 nucleotides read TGCGCCAGCAGCCAATCCGGACAAGAGACCCAGTACTTC. V usage is TRBV4-1 and J usage is TRBJ2-5; no reliable D call. Germline-derived CDR1 and CDR2 are MGHRA and YSYEKL. Trimming removed 2 bases from V and 2 bases from J, with 6 bases in between. This CDR3 has 13 residues.

CDR3 nucleotide sequence: TGTGCCAGCAGTACCCCACTAGACCACAATGAGCAGTTCTTC. It encodes CASSTPLDHNEQFF. The V and J genes are TRBV6-6 and TRBJ2-1, with a weak D call TRBD2 (5 bases). Germline CDR1 is MNHNY and CDR2 is SVGAGI (reference sequence). The CDR3 is 14 residues long. V was shortened by 5 bases and J by 5 bases, with 13 bases between the two germline ends.

For the CDR3, the DNA is TGCAGCGTTGAATTGCGGATGACTGAAGCTTTCTTT. This sequence encodes CSVELRMTEAFF. The chain is built from TRBV29-1 and TRBJ1-1; D is unresolved. Germline V gene lookup returns CDR1 SQVTM and CDR2 ANQGSEA. The germline V and J ends were trimmed by 2 bases and 5 bases, with 9 bases remaining between them. The CDR3 runs 12 residues.

The chain recombines TRBV4-1 with TRBJ2-7; the D gene is possibly TRBD1 (6 bases). This CDR3 is 17 amino acids long. Germline loops: CDR1 MGHRA, CDR2 YSYEKL. The V end lost 1 base, the J end lost 4 bases, and 20 bases lay between the germline ends. The CDR3 DNA sequence: TGCGCCAGCAGCCAAGTCACCGTCGACAGGAGCACATACGAGCAGTACTTC. Amino acids: CASSQVTVDRSTYEQYF.

The V gene is TRBV10-2, the J gene TRBJ1-2; TRBD1 agrees at 11 bases. The CDR3 length is 15 residues. J was trimmed by 3 bases and V by 6 bases; bases with no gene match: 6. Per germline, CDR1 WSHSY and CDR2 SAAADI. The CDR3 DNA follows: TGCGCCAGCAGCGATCCGGGACAGGGGGACTATGGCTACACCTTC. Translated, it gives CASSDPGQGDYGYTF.

The V call is TRBV29-1, the J call TRBJ2-3; D gene unclear. This CDR3 is built from 11 residues. Deletions cut 1 base from V and 15 bases from J, with 14 bases between. Germline V gene sequence: CDR1 SQVTM, CDR2 ANQGSEA. The CDR3 bases are TGCAGCGTTGAAGTTGACGGGCGCGGTTATTTT. It translates to CSVEVDGRGYF.

The CDR3 here is CASSPQTSSGEYF. The CDR3 DNA reads TGTGCCAGCAGTCCTCAGACTAGTAGCGGGGAGTATTTT. The chain recombines TRBV6-5 with TRBJ2-3; 8 bases fit TRBD2. CDR3 length: 13 residues. Germline V gives CDR1 MNHEY, CDR2 SVGAGI. V lost 5 bases, J lost 13 bases, and 11 bases stayed unmatched.

This chain joins TRBV6-5 and TRBJ2-1; no clear D. CDR1 is MNHEY and CDR2 is SVGAGI in the germline V gene. This CDR3 has 11 amino acids. V was shortened by 2 bases and J by 9 bases, with 5 bases between the two germline ends. CDR3 region: CASSYVSEQFF. The CDR3, as DNA: TGTGCCAGCAGTTACGTGAGTGAGCAGTTCTTC.

J is TRBJ1-2 and V is TRBV28; D is unclear. The germline CDR1 and CDR2 sequences are MDHEN and SYDVKM. This CDR3 has 14 amino acids. V shed 2 bases and J shed 7 bases, with 14 bases lying between them. CDR3 region: CASSLPPGGGGYTF. The CDR3 bases are TGTGCCAGCAGTTTACCCCCCGGAGGTGGTGGCTACACCTTC.